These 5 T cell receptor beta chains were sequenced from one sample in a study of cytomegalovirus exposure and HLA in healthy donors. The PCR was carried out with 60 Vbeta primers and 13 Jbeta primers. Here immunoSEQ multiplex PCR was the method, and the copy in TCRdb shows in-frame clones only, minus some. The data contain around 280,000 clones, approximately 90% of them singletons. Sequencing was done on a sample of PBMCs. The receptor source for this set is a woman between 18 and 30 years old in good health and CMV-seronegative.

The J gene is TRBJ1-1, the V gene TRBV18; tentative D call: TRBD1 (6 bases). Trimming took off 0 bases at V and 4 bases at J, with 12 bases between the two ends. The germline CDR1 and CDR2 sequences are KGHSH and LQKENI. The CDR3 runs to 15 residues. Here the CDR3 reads CASSPPTGGRTEAFF. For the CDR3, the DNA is TGTGCCAGCTCACCACCGACAGGTGGTCGCACTGAAGCTTTCTTT.

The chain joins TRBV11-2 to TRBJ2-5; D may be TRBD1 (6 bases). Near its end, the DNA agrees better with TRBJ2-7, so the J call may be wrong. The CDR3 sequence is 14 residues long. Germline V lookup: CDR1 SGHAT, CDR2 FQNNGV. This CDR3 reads CATSDRRRSYEQYF. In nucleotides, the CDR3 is TGTGCCACGTCGGACAGACGGAGGTCCTACGAGCAGTACTTC.

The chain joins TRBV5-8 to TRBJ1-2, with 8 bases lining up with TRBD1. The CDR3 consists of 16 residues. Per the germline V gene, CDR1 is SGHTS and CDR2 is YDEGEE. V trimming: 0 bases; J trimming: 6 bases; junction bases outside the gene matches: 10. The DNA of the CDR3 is TGTGCCAGCAGCTTGGGCGGGACAGGCTCTCGTGATGGCTACACCTTC. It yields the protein CASSLGGTGSRDGYTF.

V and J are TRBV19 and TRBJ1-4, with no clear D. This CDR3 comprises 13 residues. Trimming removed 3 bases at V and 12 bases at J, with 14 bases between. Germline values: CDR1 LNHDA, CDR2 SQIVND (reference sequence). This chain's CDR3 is CASSIGGPGELFF. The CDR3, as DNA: TGTGCCAGTAGTATTGGCGGACCCGGGGAACTGTTTTTT.

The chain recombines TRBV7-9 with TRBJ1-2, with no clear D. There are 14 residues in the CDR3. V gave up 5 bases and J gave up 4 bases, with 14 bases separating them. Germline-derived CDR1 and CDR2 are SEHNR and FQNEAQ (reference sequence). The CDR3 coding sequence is TGTGCCAGCAGCCCGTCTTGGGCCCTCTATGGCTACACCTTC. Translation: CASSPSWALYGYTF. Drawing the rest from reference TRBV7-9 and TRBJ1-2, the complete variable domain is DTGVSQNPRHKITKRGQNVTFRCDPISEHNRLYWYRQTLGQGPEFLTYFQNEAQLEKSRLLSDRFSAERPKGSFSTLEIQRTEQGDSAMYLCASSPSWALYGYTFGSGTRLTVV.